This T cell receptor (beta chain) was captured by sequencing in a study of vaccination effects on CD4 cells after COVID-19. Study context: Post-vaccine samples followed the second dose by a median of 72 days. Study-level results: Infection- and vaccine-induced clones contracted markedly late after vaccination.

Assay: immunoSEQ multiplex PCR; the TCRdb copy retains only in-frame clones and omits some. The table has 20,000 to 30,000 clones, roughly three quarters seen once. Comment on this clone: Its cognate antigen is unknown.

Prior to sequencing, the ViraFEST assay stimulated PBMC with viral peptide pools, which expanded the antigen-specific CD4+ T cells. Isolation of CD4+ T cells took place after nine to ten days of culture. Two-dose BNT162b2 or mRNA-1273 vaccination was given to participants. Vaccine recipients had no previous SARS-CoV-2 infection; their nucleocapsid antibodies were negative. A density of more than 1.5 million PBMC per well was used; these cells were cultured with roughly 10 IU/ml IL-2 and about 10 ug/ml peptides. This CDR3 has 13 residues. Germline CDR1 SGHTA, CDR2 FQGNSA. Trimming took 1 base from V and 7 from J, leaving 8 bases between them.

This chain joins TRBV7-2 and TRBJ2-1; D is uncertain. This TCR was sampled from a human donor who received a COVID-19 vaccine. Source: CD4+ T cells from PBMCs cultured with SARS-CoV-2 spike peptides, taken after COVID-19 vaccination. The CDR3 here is CASSLDQINEQFF. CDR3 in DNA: TGTGCCAGCAGCTTAGATCAGATTAATGAGCAGTTCTTC.